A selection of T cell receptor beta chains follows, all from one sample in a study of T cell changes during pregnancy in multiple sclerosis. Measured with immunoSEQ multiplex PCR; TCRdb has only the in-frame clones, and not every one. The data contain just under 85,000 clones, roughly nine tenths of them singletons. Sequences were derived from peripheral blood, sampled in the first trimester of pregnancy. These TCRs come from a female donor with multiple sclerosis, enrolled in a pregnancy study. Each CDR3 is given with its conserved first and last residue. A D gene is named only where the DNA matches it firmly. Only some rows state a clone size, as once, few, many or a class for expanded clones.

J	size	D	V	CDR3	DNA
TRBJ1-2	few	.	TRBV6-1	CASSEVAHGYTF	TGTGCCAGCAGTGAAGTAGCGCATGGCTACACCTTC
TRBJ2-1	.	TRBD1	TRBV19	CASQGEWGYNEQFF	TGTGCCAGTCAGGGGGAGTGGGGGTATAATGAGCAGTTCTTC
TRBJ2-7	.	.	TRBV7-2	CASSLLRSSYEQYF	TGTGCCAGCAGCTTACTGCGAAGCTCCTACGAGCAGTACTTC
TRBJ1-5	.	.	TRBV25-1	CASSERGGSNQPQHF	TGTGCCAGCAGTGAAAGGGGGGGAAGCAATCAGCCCCAGCATTTT
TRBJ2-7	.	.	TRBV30	CAWSVRREQYF	TGTGCCTGGAGTGTCCGCCGGGAGCAGTACTTC
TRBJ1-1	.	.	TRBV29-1	CSVQMDWGTEAFF	TGCAGCGTTCAAATGGACTGGGGCACTGAAGCTTTCTTT
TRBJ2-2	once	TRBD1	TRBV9	CASSVDGTGTGELFF	TGTGCCAGCAGCGTAGATGGGACAGGGACCGGGGAGCTGTTTTTT
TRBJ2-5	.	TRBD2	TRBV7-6	CASSLEAGGPPETQYF	TGTGCCAGCAGCTTAGAGGCGGGGGGACCTCCCGAGACCCAGTACTTC
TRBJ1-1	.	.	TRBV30	CAWRPGGEAFF	TGTGCCTGGAGGCCCGGCGGGGAGGCTTTCTTT
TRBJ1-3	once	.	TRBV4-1	CASSQSGLHSGNTIYF	TGCGCCAGCAGCCAGAGTGGGCTACACTCTGGAAACACCATATATTTT
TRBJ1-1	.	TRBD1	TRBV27	CASSWAGGGTEAFF	TGTGCCAGCAGTTGGGCAGGGGGAGGAACTGAAGCTTTCTTT
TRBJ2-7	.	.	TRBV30	CAWSVQGGAEQYF	TGTGCCTGGAGTGTACAAGGAGGGGCCGAGCAGTACTTC
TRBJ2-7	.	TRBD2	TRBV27	CASSGGVGSGREQYF	TGTGCCAGCAGTGGGGGGGTTGGGAGCGGTCGGGAGCAGTACTTC
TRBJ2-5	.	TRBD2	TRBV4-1	CASSQTGLAVETQYF	TGCGCCAGCAGCCAAACGGGACTAGCGGTAGAGACCCAGTACTTC
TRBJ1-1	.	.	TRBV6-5	CASRPYREPNTEAFF	TGTGCCAGCAGACCTTACAGGGAACCCAACACTGAAGCTTTCTTT
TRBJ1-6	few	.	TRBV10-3	CAISDHDSPLHF	TGTGCCATCAGTGACCATGATTCACCCCTCCACTTT
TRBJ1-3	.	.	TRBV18	CASSPPNSGNTIYF	TGTGCCAGCTCACCCCCCAACTCTGGAAACACCATATATTTT
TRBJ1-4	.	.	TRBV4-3	CASSQDLAVQYEKLFF	TGCGCCAGCAGCCAAGATCTAGCGGTACAGTATGAAAAACTGTTTTTT
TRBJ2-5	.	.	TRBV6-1	CASSEERSGPLETQYF	TGTGCCAGCAGTGAAGAGCGGTCAGGACCCCTAGAGACCCAGTACTTC
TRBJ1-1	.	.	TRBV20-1	CSVKEMTEAFF	TGCAGTGTAAAGGAGATGACTGAAGCTTTCTTT
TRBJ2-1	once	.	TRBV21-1	CASSGPGLAPPSSYNEQFF	TGTGCCAGCAGCGGACCGGGACTAGCCCCCCCCAGCTCCTACAATGAGCAGTTCTTC
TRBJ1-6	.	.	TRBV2	CASSKGQNNSPLHF	TGTGCCAGCAGTAAAGGACAGAATAATTCACCCCTCCACTTT
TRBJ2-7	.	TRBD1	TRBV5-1	CASSHGTGIFDEQYF	TGCGCCAGCAGCCATGGGACAGGGATTTTCGACGAGCAGTACTTC
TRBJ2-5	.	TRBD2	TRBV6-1	CASSEIAWASGTGTQYF	TGTGCCAGCAGTGAAATAGCGTGGGCTAGCGGGACTGGAACCCAGTACTTC
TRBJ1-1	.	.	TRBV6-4	CASSSGAGTEAFF	TGTGCCAGCAGTTCGGGCGCGGGCACTGAAGCTTTCTTT
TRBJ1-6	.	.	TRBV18	CASSLNPPPGQDNSPLHF	TGTGCCAGCTCACTAAATCCTCCTCCGGGACAAGATAATTCACCCCTCCACTTT